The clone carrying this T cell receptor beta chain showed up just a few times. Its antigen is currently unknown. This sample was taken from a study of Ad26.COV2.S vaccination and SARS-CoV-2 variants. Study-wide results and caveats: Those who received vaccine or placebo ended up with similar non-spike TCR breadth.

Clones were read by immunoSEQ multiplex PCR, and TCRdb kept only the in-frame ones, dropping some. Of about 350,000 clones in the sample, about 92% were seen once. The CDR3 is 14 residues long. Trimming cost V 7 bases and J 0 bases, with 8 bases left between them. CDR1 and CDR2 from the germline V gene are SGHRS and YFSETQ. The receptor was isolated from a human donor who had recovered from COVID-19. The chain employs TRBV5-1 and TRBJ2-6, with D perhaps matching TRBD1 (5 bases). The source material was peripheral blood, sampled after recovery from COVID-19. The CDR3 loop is CASDSRSGANVLTF. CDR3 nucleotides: TGCGCCAGCGACAGCCGCTCTGGGGCCAACGTCCTGACTTTC.